This passage covers 10 T cell receptor beta chains from one sample sequenced in a study of blood T cell repertoires in COVID-19. Here immunoSEQ multiplex PCR was the method, and the copy in TCRdb shows in-frame clones only, minus some. The sample shows about 310,000 clones, roughly 90% of them seen only once. Material for sequencing was PBMCs or T cells enriched from blood (not recorded which). The receptors stem from a woman aged 25 to 39 who had recovered from COVID-19.

The gene calls are TRBV15 and TRBJ1-1, with 8 bases identical to TRBD1. The CDR3 has 16 amino acids. Germline V gene data show CDR1 as LNHNV and CDR2 as YYDKDF (reference sequence). V lost 5 bases to trimming and J lost 0 bases; unmatched junction nucleotides: 8. The DNA of the CDR3 is TGTGCCACCAGCTGGTTACGACAGGGGCTGAACACTGAAGCTTTCTTT. Translated, it gives CATSWLRQGLNTEAFF.

The rearrangement joins TRBV6-5 to TRBJ1-5; D unresolved. CDR1 and CDR2 from the germline V gene are MNHEY and SVGAGI. V lost 0 bases and J lost 0, with 6 bases in between. CDR3 length equals 15 residues. The CDR3 region has the DNA TGTGCCAGCAGTTACTCTATTATTAGCAATCAGCCCCAGCATTTT. This translates into CASSYSIISNQPQHF.

The chain carries TRBV25-1 and TRBJ2-2; 7 bases match TRBD1. V was clipped by 2 bases and J by 4 bases; unmatched bases: 4. Per germline, CDR1 MGHDK and CDR2 SYGVNS. This CDR3 is 15 amino acids long. The CDR3 sequence is CASSEGQAITGELFF. The CDR3 region has the DNA TGTGCCAGCAGTGAAGGACAGGCGATCACCGGGGAGCTGTTTTTT.

V gene TRBV5-4 combines with J gene TRBJ2-6; maybe TRBD1 (7 bases). The CDR3 consists of 19 residues. V dropped 4 bases and J dropped 0 bases, with 20 bases sitting between them. CDR1 SGHNT and CDR2 YYREEE come from the germline V gene (reference sequence). CDR3 bases: TGTGCCAGCAGCCCTGGAGGGGGCGGGACGCACTCTGGGGCCAACGTCCTGACTTTC. Translating gives CASSPGGGGTHSGANVLTF.

This sequence joins TRBV4-1 and TRBJ1-5, with D uncertain. The CDR3 extends over 15 amino acids. Per the germline V gene, CDR1 is MGHRA and CDR2 is YSYEKL. V gave up 4 bases and J gave up 4 bases, with 14 bases separating them. The CDR3 region is CASSPTGLPNQPQHF. The CDR3 DNA follows: TGCGCCAGCAGCCCGACCGGGTTACCTAATCAGCCCCAGCATTTT.

The rearrangement joins TRBV7-9 to TRBJ2-2, with D unresolved. Per germline, CDR1 SEHNR and CDR2 FQNEAQ (reference sequence). The CDR3 runs to 14 residues. V lost 10 bases to trimming and J lost 6 bases, with 18 bases between them. In nucleotides, the CDR3 is TGTGCCACCCAAACAGTGGGCGATCCCGGGGAGCTGTTTTTT. Protein: CATQTVGDPGELFF.

The gene calls are TRBV24-1 and TRBJ2-4; 9 bases map to TRBD1. V shed 10 bases and J 5 bases; nucleotides not matched to a gene: 2. The germline V gene encodes CDR1 KGHDR and CDR2 SFDVKD. CDR3 length: 12 amino acids. The CDR3 is CATRDRENIQYF. DNA for the CDR3: TGTGCCACTCGGGACAGGGAAAACATTCAGTACTTC.

The J gene is TRBJ1-1, the V gene TRBV7-9, with D tentatively TRBD1 (5 bases). This CDR3 is 13 amino acids long. The germline V gene encodes CDR1 SEHNR and CDR2 FQNEAQ (reference sequence). Between the trimmed V and J ends, which lost 5 bases and 3 bases, there was a span of 10 bases. CDR3 coding DNA: TGTGCCAGCAGCGGGCAGGGCCACACTGAAGCTTTCTTT. Amino acids: CASSGQGHTEAFF.

The CDR3 nucleotides read TGTGCCAGCAGTTACTCCTCCCCCGGGGAGCTGTTTTTT. Its protein is CASSYSSPGELFF. The chain links TRBV6-5 to TRBJ2-2, with no clear D. Germline CDR1 and CDR2: MNHEY and SVGAGI. V lost 0 bases and J lost 6, with 5 bases in between. CDR3 length: 13 residues.

CDR3 DNA: TGTGCCAGCAGCCCCCTTAGGCTGAACGGGAGGACCGGGGAGCTGTTTTTT. It is translated as CASSPLRLNGRTGELFF. This sequence joins TRBV28 and TRBJ2-2; 7 nucleotides match TRBD2. CDR3 length: 17 residues. In germline, CDR1 is MDHEN, CDR2 SYDVKM. V shed 6 bases, J shed 5 bases, and the junction held 15 bases outside the gene matches.